Listed below are T cell receptor beta chains from one sample, sequenced in a study of CD8 T cells in ankylosing spondylitis. TCRdb re-called the 5' RACE reads with MiXCR, one entry per CDR3 protein. The repertoire holds about 840,000 distinct CDR3 sequences, with roughly 10% as singletons. Source material: blood, either unsorted or a sorted T cell fraction (not recorded which). The origin of the receptors is a male donor with ankylosing spondylitis. Both conserved end residues are trimmed from each CDR3. Each record gives: V gene, D gene, clone size, J gene, CDR3 protein. A D gene is named only where the DNA matches it firmly. Some rows have no size entry. The others give once, few or many, or a class for an expanded clone.

V gene: TRBV7-2
D gene: NA
clone size: few
J gene: TRBJ2-4
CDR3 protein: ASSTHGAMVNIQY

V gene: TRBV7-2
D gene: TRBD2
clone size: NA
J gene: TRBJ2-1
CDR3 protein: ASSFPLAGVNNEQF

V gene: TRBV29-1
D gene: NA
clone size: few
J gene: TRBJ1-1
CDR3 protein: SVAAVRDTEAF

V gene: TRBV28
D gene: TRBD1
clone size: few
J gene: TRBJ2-7
CDR3 protein: ASSFHPGQGDREQY

V gene: TRBV5-6
D gene: NA
clone size: NA
J gene: TRBJ1-4
CDR3 protein: ASSLRGYPEKLF

V gene: TRBV5-1
D gene: TRBD1
clone size: NA
J gene: TRBJ2-7
CDR3 protein: ASSLGGTGESDEQY

V gene: TRBV18
D gene: NA
clone size: few
J gene: TRBJ2-7
CDR3 protein: ASSVTGPSSHEQY

V gene: TRBV7-2
D gene: TRBD2
clone size: few
J gene: TRBJ2-3
CDR3 protein: ASSFPGLASDTQY

V gene: TRBV6-2/TRBV6-3
D gene: NA
clone size: many
J gene: TRBJ2-7
CDR3 protein: ASSYPQYEQY

V gene: TRBV6-1
D gene: NA
clone size: NA
J gene: TRBJ2-2
CDR3 protein: ASMGDSTGELF

V gene: TRBV7-2
D gene: NA
clone size: few
J gene: TRBJ2-1
CDR3 protein: ASSRNHEQF

V gene: TRBV11-2
D gene: TRBD1
clone size: few
J gene: TRBJ2-1
CDR3 protein: ASTPGTGANEQF

V gene: TRBV7-3
D gene: TRBD1
clone size: once
J gene: TRBJ2-1
CDR3 protein: ASSLSRTGVNEQF

V gene: TRBV7-2
D gene: NA
clone size: many
J gene: TRBJ1-2
CDR3 protein: ASSTDSYGYT

V gene: TRBV12-3/TRBV12-4
D gene: TRBD2
clone size: many
J gene: TRBJ2-3
CDR3 protein: ASSRRSGADWTDTQY

V gene: TRBV6-2/TRBV6-3
D gene: NA
clone size: many
J gene: TRBJ2-7
CDR3 protein: ASSSGTPPYEQY

V gene: TRBV27
D gene: NA
clone size: NA
J gene: TRBJ1-1
CDR3 protein: ARRRNTEAF

V gene: TRBV3-1
D gene: NA
clone size: NA
J gene: TRBJ2-7
CDR3 protein: ASSRIGSREQY

V gene: TRBV20-1
D gene: NA
clone size: few
J gene: TRBJ1-3
CDR3 protein: SAFATGNTIY

V gene: TRBV7-7
D gene: TRBD1
clone size: few
J gene: TRBJ2-5
CDR3 protein: ASSLVFDRAETQY

V gene: TRBV29-1
D gene: NA
clone size: NA
J gene: TRBJ2-5
CDR3 protein: SVEDVGWGRETQY

V gene: TRBV20-1
D gene: NA
clone size: few
J gene: TRBJ2-3
CDR3 protein: SARYSQGTDTQY

V gene: TRBV12-3/TRBV12-4
D gene: NA
clone size: few
J gene: TRBJ1-1
CDR3 protein: ASSNFYLRGEAF

V gene: TRBV20-1
D gene: TRBD2
clone size: NA
J gene: TRBJ2-3
CDR3 protein: SADTSGSTDTQY

V gene: TRBV7-9
D gene: NA
clone size: few
J gene: TRBJ2-3
CDR3 protein: ASSLFGGPDTQY

V gene: TRBV19
D gene: NA
clone size: NA
J gene: TRBJ2-7
CDR3 protein: ASSIDRLTYEQY

V gene: TRBV15
D gene: NA
clone size: few
J gene: TRBJ1-1
CDR3 protein: ATSREGYTEAF

V gene: TRBV11-2
D gene: NA
clone size: NA
J gene: TRBJ2-1
CDR3 protein: ASRTSSSGEQF

V gene: TRBV7-2
D gene: NA
clone size: many
J gene: TRBJ1-1
CDR3 protein: ASSLIVVTEAF

V gene: TRBV28
D gene: NA
clone size: NA
J gene: TRBJ2-7
CDR3 protein: ASSLPPGEQY

V gene: TRBV10-3
D gene: NA
clone size: few
J gene: TRBJ1-3
CDR3 protein: AAGGGGNTIY

V gene: TRBV9
D gene: TRBD2
clone size: NA
J gene: TRBJ2-7
CDR3 protein: ASSAGLAGGPYYEQY

V gene: TRBV5-1
D gene: TRBD2
clone size: NA
J gene: TRBJ2-1
CDR3 protein: ASSSLAVSYNEQF

V gene: TRBV6-1
D gene: TRBD1
clone size: few
J gene: TRBJ1-5
CDR3 protein: ASLKGGRHQPQH

V gene: TRBV2
D gene: TRBD1
clone size: many
J gene: TRBJ1-1
CDR3 protein: ASKKTGGGTEAF

V gene: TRBV7-9
D gene: NA
clone size: NA
J gene: TRBJ1-1
CDR3 protein: ASSLVAPSEVTEAF

V gene: TRBV6-2/TRBV6-3
D gene: TRBD2
clone size: NA
J gene: TRBJ2-5
CDR3 protein: ASSYSRTSGETQY

V gene: TRBV5-1
D gene: NA
clone size: few
J gene: TRBJ2-3
CDR3 protein: ASNRGAGPTDTQY

V gene: TRBV7-9
D gene: NA
clone size: NA
J gene: TRBJ2-3
CDR3 protein: ASSRGAGARSDTPY

V gene: TRBV11-2
D gene: NA
clone size: NA
J gene: TRBJ2-5
CDR3 protein: ASSGIWTPPY

V gene: TRBV15
D gene: TRBD1
clone size: few
J gene: TRBJ2-7
CDR3 protein: ATSRENRGINEQY

V gene: TRBV5-1
D gene: TRBD2
clone size: few
J gene: TRBJ2-1
CDR3 protein: ASSATSVAYNEQF

V gene: TRBV6-1
D gene: NA
clone size: NA
J gene: TRBJ2-3
CDR3 protein: ASSHTQEAGPDTQY

V gene: TRBV6-2/TRBV6-3
D gene: NA
clone size: few
J gene: TRBJ2-2
CDR3 protein: ASSHGSGYTGELF

V gene: TRBV15
D gene: TRBD2
clone size: NA
J gene: TRBJ2-5
CDR3 protein: ATSRDLGLAGAWETQY

V gene: TRBV5-1
D gene: NA
clone size: few
J gene: TRBJ1-2
CDR3 protein: ASSPSLAQLYGYT

V gene: TRBV20-1
D gene: TRBD2
clone size: few
J gene: TRBJ2-7
CDR3 protein: RGLALTYEQY

V gene: TRBV20-1
D gene: TRBD1
clone size: few
J gene: TRBJ1-6
CDR3 protein: SARSERDRGYYNSPLH

V gene: TRBV9
D gene: NA
clone size: many
J gene: TRBJ1-1
CDR3 protein: ASSETGTLNTEAF

V gene: TRBV20-1
D gene: TRBD2
clone size: few
J gene: TRBJ2-7
CDR3 protein: SARGGGGAYEQY

V gene: TRBV7-2
D gene: NA
clone size: few
J gene: TRBJ2-1
CDR3 protein: ASSPPGTDTLVLF

V gene: TRBV20-1
D gene: TRBD2
clone size: NA
J gene: TRBJ2-5
CDR3 protein: SATTGRLQETQY

V gene: TRBV20-1
D gene: TRBD1
clone size: few
J gene: TRBJ1-1
CDR3 protein: SARPFNNRGTEAF

V gene: TRBV10-3
D gene: NA
clone size: few
J gene: TRBJ1-1
CDR3 protein: AISASEGAEAF

V gene: TRBV20-1
D gene: NA
clone size: NA
J gene: TRBJ2-5
CDR3 protein: SALLGETQY

V gene: TRBV6-5
D gene: NA
clone size: NA
J gene: TRBJ1-5
CDR3 protein: ASSSAIEGGEPQH

V gene: TRBV30
D gene: TRBD1
clone size: NA
J gene: TRBJ2-7
CDR3 protein: AWSYQHTGQGLY

V gene: TRBV11-1
D gene: TRBD1
clone size: many
J gene: TRBJ2-2
CDR3 protein: ASSIRWTGASNTGELF

V gene: TRBV20-1
D gene: TRBD1
clone size: NA
J gene: TRBJ2-7
CDR3 protein: SARGFNRGAYEQY

V gene: TRBV15
D gene: NA
clone size: few
J gene: TRBJ1-2
CDR3 protein: ATSRARGGSGYT